This TCR beta chain was obtained from a study of cytomegalovirus exposure and HLA in healthy donors. The germline V gene encodes CDR1 SGHAT and CDR2 FQNNGV. The CDR3 consists of 17 residues. Trimming removed 0 bases at V and 0 bases at J, with 12 bases between. Use of 60 Vbeta and 13 Jbeta primers characterized the PCR. Using immunoSEQ multiplex PCR, the repertoire was profiled, and TCRdb retains in-frame clones only, with some absent. The table lists fewer than 120,000 clones, roughly three quarters of them singletons. Regarding the study as a whole: What TCR beta sequences reportedly achieved was accurate prediction of HLA-A and HLA-B alleles in most subjects. Earlier findings revealed that most TCR beta V segments proved productive either about 87% or about 30% of the time. It was reported in a later analysis that an Asian-associated ancestry cluster showed fewer N-insertions than the roughly 670-donor mean.

A few counts support this clone. Its antigen is still unknown. This chain uses TRBV11-2 with TRBJ2-4, with a tentative D call TRBD1 (5 bases). Sequenced input: PBMCs. This TCR was sampled from a man aged 25 to 40 in good health and CMV-seropositive. The CDR3 DNA reads as TGTGCCAGCAGCTTAGATCTTCAGGGTTTAGCCAAAAACATTCAGTACTTC. Protein product: CASSLDLQGLAKNIQYF.